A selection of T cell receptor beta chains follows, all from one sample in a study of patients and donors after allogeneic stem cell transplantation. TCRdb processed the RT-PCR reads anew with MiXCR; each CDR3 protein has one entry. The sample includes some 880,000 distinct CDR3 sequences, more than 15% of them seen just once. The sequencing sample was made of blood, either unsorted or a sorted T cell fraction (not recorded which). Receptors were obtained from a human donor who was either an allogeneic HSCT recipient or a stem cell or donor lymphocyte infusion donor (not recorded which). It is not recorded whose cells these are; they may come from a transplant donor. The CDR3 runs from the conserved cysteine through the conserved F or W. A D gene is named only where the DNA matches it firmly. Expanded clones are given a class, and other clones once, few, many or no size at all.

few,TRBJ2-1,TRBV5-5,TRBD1,TGTGCCAGCAGCGCATTAGGACAGGGTATCTACAATGAGCAGTTCTTC,CASSALGQGIYNEQFF
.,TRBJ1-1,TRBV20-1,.,TGCAGTGCTAGAGTTGGGATAGGGAACACTGAAGCTTTCTTT,CSARVGIGNTEAFF
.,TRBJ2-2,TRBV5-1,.,TGCGCCAGCAGGGAGGTGGTCACCGGGGAGCTGTATTTT,CASREVVTGELYF
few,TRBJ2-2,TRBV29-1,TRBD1,TGCAGCGTTGCCTATGACGCCGGGACAGGGGCCCACACCGGGGAGCTGTTTTTT,CSVAYDAGTGAHTGELFF
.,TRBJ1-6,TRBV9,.,TGTGCCAGCAGCGTATCCGGGTCAGATTCACCCCTCCACTTT,CASSVSGSDSPLHF
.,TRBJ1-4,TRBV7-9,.,TGTGCCAGCAGCCGCCTCGACACCACTAATGAAAAACTGTTTTTT,CASSRLDTTNEKLFF
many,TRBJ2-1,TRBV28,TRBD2,TGTGCCAGCAGTCAAACCGGTGTACGGACTAGCGACAATGAGCAGTTCTTC,CASSQTGVRTSDNEQFF
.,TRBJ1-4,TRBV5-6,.,TGTGCCAGCAGCTTTGAGCAGATTCAAGCTGAAAAACTGTTTTTT,CASSFEQIQAEKLFF
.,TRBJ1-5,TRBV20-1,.,TGCAGTGCTAGAGCTATAAAGGGACCCGACAATCAGCCCCAGCATTTT,CSARAIKGPDNQPQHF
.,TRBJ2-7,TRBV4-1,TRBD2,TGCGCCAGCAGCCTCGGACTAGCGGGAGCGATCTTCTCCTACGAGCAGTACTTC,CASSLGLAGAIFSYEQYF
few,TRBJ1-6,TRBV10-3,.,TGTGCCATCCGCGACAGCCTTAATTCACCCCTCCACTTT,CAIRDSLNSPLHF
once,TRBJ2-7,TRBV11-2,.,TGTGCCAGCAGCCACTCGATCGGGGGGCAGGGGGAGCAGTACTTC,CASSHSIGGQGEQYF
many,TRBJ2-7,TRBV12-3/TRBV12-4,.,TGTGCCAGCAGTTTATGGGAGGCAGGGAGGTCCTACGAGCAGTACTTC,CASSLWEAGRSYEQYF
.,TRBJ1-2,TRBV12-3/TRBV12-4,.,TGTGCCAGCAGCCCGTCGTACTATGGCTACACCTTC,CASSPSYYGYTF
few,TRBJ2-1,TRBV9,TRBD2,TGTGCCAGCAGCCCCCTCGAAGGCGGGAGGAATGAGCAGTTCTTC,CASSPLEGGRNEQFF
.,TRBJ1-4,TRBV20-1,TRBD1,TGCAGTGCTAGAGTACTCAGACAGGGGATTTATAATGAAAAACTGTTTTTT,CSARVLRQGIYNEKLFF
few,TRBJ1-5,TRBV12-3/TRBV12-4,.,TGTGCCAGCATCCCTCGGAGGGGGGCGGGCAATCAGCCCCAGCATTTT,CASIPRRGAGNQPQHF
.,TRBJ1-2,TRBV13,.,TGTGCCAGCAGCTTAGGCCGGCAGGAAGTCGAGGGCTACACCTTC,CASSLGRQEVEGYTF
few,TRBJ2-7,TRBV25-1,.,TGTGCCAGCAGTGATGTCGGCCCTAGGTGTGAGCAGTACTTC,CASSDVGPRCEQYF
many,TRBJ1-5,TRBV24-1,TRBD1,TGTGCCACCAGTGATCCCATTACAGGGGGTGGTCAGCCCCAGCATTTT,CATSDPITGGGQPQHF
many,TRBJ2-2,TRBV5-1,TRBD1,TGCGCCAGCAGGAAAACCGGGACAGGGGCCACCGGGGAGCTGTTTTTT,CASRKTGTGATGELFF
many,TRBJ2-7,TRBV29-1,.,TGCAGCGTTGGAATTACGGACGGGGAGCAGTACTTC,CSVGITDGEQYF
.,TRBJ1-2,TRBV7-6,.,TGTGCCAGCAGCTCGACCTTTCAACCGGGACCCCTTAACTATGGCTACACCTTC,CASSSTFQPGPLNYGYTF
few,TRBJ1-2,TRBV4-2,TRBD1,TGTGCCAGCAGCCTAGGGACAGGGTTGTTGGATGGCTACACCTTC,CASSLGTGLLDGYTF
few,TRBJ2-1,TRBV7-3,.,TGTGCCAGCAGCTTACGAGGCCAGACCTACAATGAGCAGTTCTTC,CASSLRGQTYNEQFF
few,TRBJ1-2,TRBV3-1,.,TGTGCCAGCAGCCAACAGGGTCGGGGCTACACCTTC,CASSQQGRGYTF
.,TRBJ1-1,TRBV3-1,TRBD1,TGTGCCAGCAGAACAGGGGATGCTGAAGCTTTCTTT,CASRTGDAEAFF
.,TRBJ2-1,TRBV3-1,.,TGTGCCAGCAGCCGGGGGGTTAGCTCTAGGGCCGATGAGCAGTTCTTC,CASSRGVSSRADEQFF
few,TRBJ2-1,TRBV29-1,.,TGCAGCGTTGAGGAAGGGAGCTCCTACAATGAGCAGTTCTTC,CSVEEGSSYNEQFF
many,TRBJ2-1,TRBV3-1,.,TGTGCCAGCAGCCAGAGGAGCGTCCTCTACAATGAGCAGTTCTTC,CASSQRSVLYNEQFF
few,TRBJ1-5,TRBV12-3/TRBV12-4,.,TGTGCCAGCAGTTTAGACTGGTTGGGGGAGGCAAGGAAACCCCAGCATTTT,CASSLDWLGEARKPQHF
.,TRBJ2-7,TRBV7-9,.,TGTGCCAGCAGCTTAGGGGCAGGGGAGATGTACGAGCAGTACTTC,CASSLGAGEMYEQYF
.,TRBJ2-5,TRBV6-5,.,.,CASSSSGKTQYF
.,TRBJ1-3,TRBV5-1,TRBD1,TGCGCCAGCAGCCCCGGGACAGCGCTAATTCCTGGAAACACCATATATTTT,CASSPGTALIPGNTIYF
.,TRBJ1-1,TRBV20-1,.,TGCAGTGCTAGACTCCCGGGCCGGGACAAGAACACTGAAGCTTTCTTT,CSARLPGRDKNTEAFF
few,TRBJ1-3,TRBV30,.,TGTGCCTGGAGTTCATACACTACACGGAGCTCTGGAAACACCATATATTTT,CAWSSYTTRSSGNTIYF
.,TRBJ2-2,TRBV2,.,TGTGCCCGCACGGACAGTCCAACCGGGGAGCTGTTTTTT,CARTDSPTGELFF
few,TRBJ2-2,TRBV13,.,TGTGCCAGCAGTACCACGGGGGAGGACACCGGGGAGCTGTTTTTT,CASSTTGEDTGELFF
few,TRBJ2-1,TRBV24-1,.,TGTGCCACCAGTGATTTTCCCAAAAGCTCCTACAATGAGCAGTTCTTC,CATSDFPKSSYNEQFF
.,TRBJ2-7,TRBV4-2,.,TGTGCCAGCAGCCAAGCCGGGGCCCCCACCCCCTACGAGCAGTACTTC,CASSQAGAPTPYEQYF
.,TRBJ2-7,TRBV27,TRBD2,TGTGCCAGCAGGGGGGGGGAACGGCCCTACGAGCAGTACTTC,CASRGGERPYEQYF
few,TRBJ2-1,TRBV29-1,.,TGCAGCGTTGAAAGCGGCGGACATGAGCAGTTCTTC,CSVESGGHEQFF
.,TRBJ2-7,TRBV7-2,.,TGTGCCAGCAGCGTTGATAGCGATTCCTACGAGCAGTACTTC,CASSVDSDSYEQYF
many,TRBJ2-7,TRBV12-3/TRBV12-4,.,TGTGCCAGCAGTAAGACAGTACCCGAGCAGTACTTC,CASSKTVPEQYF
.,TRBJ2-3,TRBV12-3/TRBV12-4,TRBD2,TGTGCCAGCAGACCATCCGGGAGGGGAGATACGCAGTATTTT,CASRPSGRGDTQYF
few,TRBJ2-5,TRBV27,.,TGTGCCAGCAGTGGGGTATACTCAGAGACCCAGTACTTC,CASSGVYSETQYF
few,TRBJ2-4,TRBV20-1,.,TGCAGTGCTAGAGCCGGGGGTGCCAAAAACATTCAGTACTTC,CSARAGGAKNIQYF
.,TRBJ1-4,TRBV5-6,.,TGTGCCAGCAGCCCCCGGCAGGTTAAGACTGAAAAACTGTTTTTT,CASSPRQVKTEKLFF
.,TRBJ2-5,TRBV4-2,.,TGTGCCAGCAGCCAAGATTTTCGGCCCTCGGCGACCCAGTACTTC,CASSQDFRPSATQYF
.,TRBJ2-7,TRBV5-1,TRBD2,TGCGCCAGCAGTGCAGCTAGCGGGAGACCCTACGAGCAGTACTTC,CASSAASGRPYEQYF